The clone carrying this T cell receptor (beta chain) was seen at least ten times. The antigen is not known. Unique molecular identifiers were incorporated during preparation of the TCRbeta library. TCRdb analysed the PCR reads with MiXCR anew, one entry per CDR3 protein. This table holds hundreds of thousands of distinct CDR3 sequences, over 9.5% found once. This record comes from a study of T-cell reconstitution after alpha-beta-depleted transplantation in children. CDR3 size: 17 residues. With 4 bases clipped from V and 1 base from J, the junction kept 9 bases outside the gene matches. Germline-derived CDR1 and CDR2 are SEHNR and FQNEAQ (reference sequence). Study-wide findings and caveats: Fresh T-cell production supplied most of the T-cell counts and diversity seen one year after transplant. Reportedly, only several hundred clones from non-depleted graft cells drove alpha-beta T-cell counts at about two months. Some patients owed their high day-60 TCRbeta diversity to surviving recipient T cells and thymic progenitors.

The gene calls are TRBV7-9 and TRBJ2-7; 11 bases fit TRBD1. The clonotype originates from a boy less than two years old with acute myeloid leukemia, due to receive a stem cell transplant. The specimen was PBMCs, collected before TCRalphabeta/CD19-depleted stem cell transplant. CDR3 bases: TGTGCCAGCAGCTCAGCCGGGACAGGGGGTCTATCCTACGAGCAGTACTTC. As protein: CASSSAGTGGLSYEQYF. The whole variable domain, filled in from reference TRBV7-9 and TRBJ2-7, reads DTGVSQNPRHKITKRGQNVTFRCDPISEHNRLYWYRQTLGQGPEFLTYFQNEAQLEKSRLLSDRFSAERPKGSFSTLEIQRTEQGDSAMYLCASSSAGTGGLSYEQYFGPGTRLTVT.